Below, 19 T cell receptor beta chains from the same sample are listed, as sequenced in a study of T cell responses to AZD1222 COVID-19 vaccine. Here immunoSEQ multiplex PCR was the method, and the copy in TCRdb shows in-frame clones only, minus some. Here the sample spans some 120,000 clones, around 89% being singletons. The sample here was peripheral blood, taken on day 0 of MenACWY control vaccination. These TCRs come from an adult in good health.

This chain links TRBV2 with TRBJ2-3, with D possibly being TRBD1 (6 bases). Germline loops: CDR1 SNHLY, CDR2 FYNNEI. There are 13 residues in the CDR3. Between the trimmed V and J ends, which lost 4 bases and 5 bases, there was a span of 10 bases. Here the CDR3 DNA reads TGTGCCAGCAGTGTCACAGGGAGAGATACGCAGTATTTT. Translated, it gives CASSVTGRDTQYF.

The chain couples TRBV5-4 to TRBJ2-1; 11 nucleotides agree with TRBD2. CDR1 is SGHNT, CDR2 YYREEE, per germline (reference sequence). The CDR3 sequence is 17 residues long. V was clipped by 4 bases and J by 9 bases; unmatched bases: 15. The CDR3 DNA is TGTGCCAGCAGCCGATTCGACACCTTAGCGGGAGGGGGTGAGCAGTTCTTC. Translation gives CASSRFDTLAGGGEQFF.

This clone was detected only once. This chain links TRBV4-1 with TRBJ2-1, with no clear D. This CDR3 spans 15 amino acids. The ends were cut back, 4 bases at V and 4 bases at J, with 14 bases in the middle. Germline CDR1 is MGHRA and CDR2 is YSYEKL. The CDR3 loop reads CASSLLGFGYNEQFF. DNA of the CDR3: TGCGCCAGCAGCCTGTTGGGTTTCGGATACAATGAGCAGTTCTTC.

This chain uses TRBV6-6 with TRBJ1-2, with D uncertain. Germline V gives CDR1 MNHNY, CDR2 SVGAGI (reference sequence). The germline V and J ends were trimmed by 0 bases and 3 bases, with 11 bases remaining between them. CDR3 length: 15 residues. CDR3 DNA: TGTGCCAGCAGTTACTCGAACCGGGGTGACTATGGCTACACCTTC. It translates to CASSYSNRGDYGYTF.

The chain uses TRBV11-2 and TRBJ2-1; no clear D. The V gene lost 0 bases and the J gene lost 6 bases, with 12 bases spanning the gap. This CDR3 has 15 residues. CDR1 SGHAT and CDR2 FQNNGV come from the germline V gene. In DNA form, the CDR3 reads TGTGCCAGCAGCTTAGATCTGTCGGGCTTCAATGAGCAGTTCTTC. Translation gives CASSLDLSGFNEQFF.

The rearrangement joins TRBV19 to TRBJ2-3; the match to TRBD2 covers 11 bases. The CDR3 extends over 15 amino acids. Germline V lookup: CDR1 LNHDA, CDR2 SQIVND (reference sequence). The V gene end was trimmed by 4 bases and the J gene end by 0 bases; junction bases not matched to a gene: 0. The CDR3: CASSRTSGSTDTQYF. CDR3 DNA: TGTGCCAGTAGTAGGACTAGCGGGAGCACAGATACGCAGTATTTT.

The rearrangement joins TRBV12-3 or TRBV12-4 to TRBJ1-6; unclear D gene. V gave up 5 bases and J gave up 10 bases, with 12 bases separating them. This CDR3 contains 13 residues. CDR3 amino acids: CASSPGRGSPLHF. CDR3 DNA sequence: TGTGCCAGCAGTCCTGGGCGAGGGTCACCCCTCCACTTT.

The chain couples TRBV4-1 to TRBJ2-7; D is perhaps TRBD1 (5 bases). The length of the CDR3 is 14 residues. With 1 base removed from V and 2 bases from J, the gap between germline ends came to 9 bases. The V gene's germline CDR1 is MGHRA and CDR2 YSYEKL. The CDR3 DNA reads as TGCGCCAGCAGCCAAGGCAGGGCAACCTACGAGCAGTACTTC. Translated, it gives CASSQGRATYEQYF.

V and J are TRBV2 and TRBJ1-1, with D possibly matching TRBD1 (6 bases). The CDR3 spans 11 residues. Per germline, CDR1 SNHLY and CDR2 FYNNEI. The germline V and J ends were trimmed by 7 bases and 11 bases, with 14 bases remaining between them. In nucleotides, the CDR3 is TGTGCCAGCAATACAGGGTTGGTCGCTTTCTTT. Encoded protein: CASNTGLVAFF.

This clone was found a few times. The chain is built from TRBV7-9 and TRBJ1-1; TRBD1 agrees at 7 bases. The ends lost 5 bases at V and 2 bases at J; junction bases unmatched: 2. Germline V CDR1 and CDR2: SEHNR, FQNEAQ (reference sequence). There are 13 residues in the CDR3. The CDR3 here is CASSGQDNTEAFF. The CDR3 nucleotides are TGTGCCAGCAGCGGACAGGATAACACTGAAGCTTTCTTT.

This rearrangement joins TRBV2 to TRBJ1-2; tentatively, D is TRBD1 (5 bases). The CDR3 sequence is 13 residues long. V shed 8 bases and J shed 4 bases, with 14 bases lying between them. The germline CDR1 and CDR2 sequences are SNHLY and FYNNEI. The CDR3 region is CASGSGRSYGYTF. CDR3 DNA sequence: TGTGCCAGCGGCTCAGGGAGGAGCTATGGCTACACCTTC.

This chain connects TRBV7-8 to TRBJ1-1, with D perhaps TRBD1 (5 bases). Germline V lookup: CDR1 SGHVS, CDR2 FQNEAQ. CDR3 size: 15 residues. Trimming removed 1 base from V and 3 bases from J, with 12 bases in between. This chain's CDR3 is CASSLGPTGYTEAFF. As DNA, the CDR3 is TGTGCCAGCAGCTTAGGGCCTACAGGCTACACTGAAGCTTTCTTT.

This clone was detected once. The chain joins TRBV19 to TRBJ2-7; D might be TRBD1 (6 bases). The CDR3 has 14 amino acids. The V gene lost 5 bases and the J gene lost 2 bases, with 13 bases spanning the gap. Germline CDR1 and CDR2: LNHDA and SQIVND (reference sequence). This chain's CDR3 is CASSPPGQAYEQYF. The CDR3, as DNA: TGTGCCAGTAGTCCCCCGGGACAAGCCTACGAGCAGTACTTC. Variable domain in full (rest from reference TRBV19 and TRBJ2-7): DGGITQSPKYLFRKEGQNVTLSCEQNLNHDAMYWYRQDPGQGLRLIYYSQIVNDFQKGDIAEGYSVSREKKESFPLTVTSAQKNPTAFYLCASSPPGQAYEQYFGPGTRLTVT.

The chain carries TRBV2 and TRBJ1-2, with 7 bases that match TRBD1. V trimming: 5 bases; J trimming: 8 bases; junction bases outside the gene matches: 11. Per the germline V gene, CDR1 is SNHLY and CDR2 is FYNNEI. This CDR3 comprises 14 residues. This CDR3 is CASSILQGREGYTF. The DNA for the CDR3 is TGTGCCAGCAGTATTCTACAGGGGCGGGAGGGCTACACCTTC.

The sample holds a few counts of this clone. The CDR3 loop is CASSFGRPDTGELFF. In DNA form, the CDR3 reads TGTGCCAGCAGCTTTGGGAGGCCGGACACCGGGGAGCTGTTTTTT. The rearrangement links TRBV11-2 to TRBJ2-2; D perhaps matches TRBD2 (6 bases). Trimming shortened V by 3 bases and J by 3 bases, and 11 bases separated the two germline ends. Germline-derived CDR1 and CDR2 are SGHAT and FQNNGV. The CDR3 contains 15 residues. The full variable domain, its missing parts supplied by reference TRBV11-2 and TRBJ2-2, is EAGVAQSPRYKIIEKRQSVAFWCNPISGHATLYWYQQILGQGPKLLIQFQNNGVVDDSQLPKDRFSAERLKGVDSTLKIQPAKLEDSAVYLCASSFGRPDTGELFFGEGSRLTVL.

J is TRBJ2-1 and V is TRBV27; 9 bases match TRBD2. The CDR3 totals 15 residues. The J segment lost 2 bases and the V segment lost 2 bases, leaving 1 base of the junction unmatched. The germline gives CDR1 MNHEY, CDR2 SMNVEV (reference sequence). The CDR3 reads CASSLAGGTYNEQFF. As DNA, the CDR3 is TGTGCCAGCAGTTTAGCGGGGGGGACCTACAATGAGCAGTTCTTC.

The chain uses TRBV29-1 and TRBJ1-3; perhaps TRBD1 as D (5 bases). Trimming removed 3 bases from V and 0 bases from J, with 9 bases in between. The CDR3 length is 14 residues. From germline, CDR1 is SQVTM and CDR2 ANQGSEA. The chain's CDR3 is CSVDSRASGNTIYF. The CDR3 coding sequence is TGCAGCGTTGATTCCAGGGCCTCTGGAAACACCATATATTTT.

The J gene is TRBJ1-3, the V gene TRBV7-2; the D is unclear. The germline CDR1 and CDR2 sequences are SGHTA and FQGNSA. V gave up 6 bases and J gave up 0 bases, with 12 bases separating them. CDR3 length: 15 residues. The CDR3 spells CASSRAHLSGNTIYF. The CDR3, as DNA: TGTGCCAGCAGTCGGGCCCATCTCTCTGGAAACACCATATATTTT. Drawing the rest from reference TRBV7-2 and TRBJ1-3, the complete variable domain is GAGVSQSPSNKVTEKGKDVELRCDPISGHTALYWYRQSLGQGLEFLIYFQGNSAPDKSGLPSDRFSAERTGGSVSTLTIQRTQQEDSAVYLCASSRAHLSGNTIYFGEGSWLTVV.

The chain recombines TRBV5-6 with TRBJ2-7; D may be TRBD2 (5 bases). Trimming stripped 4 bases from V and 6 bases from J, with 23 bases between. CDR1 and CDR2 from the germline V gene are SGHDT and YYEEEE. The CDR3 covers 16 residues. DNA of the CDR3: TGTGCCAGCAGCCCGGTCCTCGGCAACGGGAAAGTCGAGCAGTACTTC. Translated: CASSPVLGNGKVEQYF.